Sequencing of this TCR beta chain was carried out in a study of shared clonotypes between healthy human individuals. This clone was counted between two and nine times. The sample contains more than one DNA sequence encoding this CDR3. Sequencing used immunoSEQ multiplex PCR; TCRdb keeps in-frame clones, though not all of them. The table lists roughly 1 million clones, 65% to 80% of them singletons. This receptor was identified in a man aged 18 to 30 in good health. Sequences were obtained from memory CD4+ T cells sorted from blood. Noted subset: CD45RA-negative fraction.

CDR3 DNA: TGTGCCAGCTCACCAGGGAGTGGGGATCAGCCCCAGCATTTT. This codes for CASSPGSGDQPQHF. The gene calls are TRBV18 and TRBJ1-5; no definite D call. Germline V lookup: CDR1 KGHSH, CDR2 LQKENI. Trimming took off 2 bases at V and 5 bases at J, with 10 bases between the two ends. There are 14 residues in the CDR3.